This record concerns one TCR beta chain sequence. The antigen is undetermined. Healthy bone marrow donors made up the donors. The PCR contained 60 Vbeta and 13 Jbeta primers. TCRdb keeps only in-frame clones here, not all; method: immunoSEQ multiplex PCR. The sample shows 90,000 to 150,000 clones, roughly three quarters of them seen only once. This sample is part of a study of cytomegalovirus exposure and HLA in healthy donors. The study, taken as a whole, reports: A link between a missense DCLRE1C variant and TCR beta V- and J-gene trimming emerged from a later analysis. In a later analysis, parvovirus B19, influenza, CMV and Epstein-Barr virus appeared linked to several top co-occurrence clusters.

The CDR3 is 11 residues long. CDR1 and CDR2 from the germline V gene are SGHRS and YFSETQ. V shed 5 bases and J shed 7 bases, with 4 bases lying between them. The chain carries TRBV5-1 and TRBJ1-6; the D is unclear. The sequenced sample was PBMCs. This receptor was taken from a woman aged 40-49 years in good health and CMV-seropositive. The CDR3 region has the DNA TGCGCCAGCAGTAGAAATTCACCCCTCCACTTT. It encodes CASSRNSPLHF.